What follows are 8 T cell receptor beta chains derived from one specimen sequenced in a study of blood T cell repertoires in COVID-19. Generated by immunoSEQ multiplex PCR, the TCRdb table keeps only in-frame clones and is missing some. The repertoire holds just over 250,000 clones, with around nine tenths as singletons. Sequences were obtained from peripheral blood. Receptors were obtained from a man aged 40-49 years who had recovered from COVID-19.

This clone was picked up a small number of times. The rearrangement links TRBV6-5 to TRBJ2-7; a possible D gene is TRBD2 (5 bases). With 6 bases removed from V and 3 bases from J, the gap between germline ends came to 18 bases. Germline CDR1 and CDR2: MNHEY and SVGAGI. The CDR3 runs to 15 residues. In nucleotides, the CDR3 is TGTGCCAGCAGCCGAACCTCACTAGGAAGCTACGAGCAGTACTTC. Translation gives CASSRTSLGSYEQYF.

The CDR3 loop is CASSYSSWSTEAFF. The CDR3 DNA follows: TGTGCCAGCAGTTACAGCAGTTGGAGCACTGAAGCTTTCTTT. The rearrangement uses TRBV6-2 or TRBV6-3 and TRBJ1-1; D remains unclear. Germline CDR1 reads MNHEY; CDR2 reads SVGEGT. Trimming shortened V by 2 bases and J by 4 bases, and 11 bases separated the two germline ends. The CDR3 consists of 14 residues.

This clone was counted once. The V and J genes are TRBV2 and TRBJ1-1; tentative D call: TRBD1 (6 bases). CDR3 length: 14 amino acids. CDR1 is SNHLY and CDR2 is FYNNEI in the germline V gene. V shed 7 bases and J shed 1 base, with 13 bases lying between them. The CDR3 protein is CASKGDNPNTEAFF. CDR3 nucleotide sequence: TGTGCCAGCAAAGGGGACAATCCGAACACTGAAGCTTTCTTT.

The chain recombines TRBV10-3 with TRBJ2-5, with TRBD1 identical over 7 bases. This CDR3 is 17 amino acids long. Germline loops: CDR1 ENHRY, CDR2 SYGVKD. With V trimmed by 4 bases and J by 0 bases, 11 bases remained unmatched. The CDR3 loop reads CAISAGRGQLYQETQYF. CDR3 bases: TGTGCCATCAGTGCGGGAAGGGGGCAACTCTACCAAGAGACCCAGTACTTC.

V usage is TRBV5-1 and J usage is TRBJ2-7; 9 bases are a match to TRBD2. CDR3 length equals 19 residues. Germline V gene lookup returns CDR1 SGHRS and CDR2 YFSETQ. Unmatched junction bases numbered 16, after V lost 3 bases and J lost 0 bases. Here the CDR3 DNA reads TGCGCCAGCAGCTCAGGAGGTGGTTTGAGGACTAGCGTCTCCTACGAGCAGTACTTC. Translation: CASSSGGGLRTSVSYEQYF.

The chain carries TRBV2 and TRBJ2-7; 9 nucleotides match TRBD2. The CDR3 runs 12 residues. Germline assignment: CDR1 SNHLY and CDR2 FYNNEI. After removal of 7 bases from V and 6 bases from J, the junction contained 4 bases not matched to a gene. As DNA, the CDR3 is TGTGCCAGCACTAGCGGGATCTCCGAGCAGTACTTC. Protein sequence: CASTSGISEQYF.

This chain uses TRBV29-1 with TRBJ1-1, with D tentatively TRBD1 (5 bases). With 5 bases removed from V and 0 bases from J, the gap between germline ends came to 7 bases. CDR1 is SQVTM and CDR2 is ANQGSEA in the germline V gene. The CDR3 sequence is 12 residues long. CDR3: CSVTQVNTEAFF. The CDR3 region has the DNA TGCAGCGTTACACAGGTGAACACTGAAGCTTTCTTT.

The chain has TRBV25-1 and TRBJ2-7, with 9 bases that match TRBD2. CDR3 length equals 16 residues. The ends lost 6 bases at V and 0 bases at J; junction bases unmatched: 9. Germline V CDR1 and CDR2: MGHDK, SYGVNS. This CDR3 is CASRGTSGPFSYEQYF. CDR3 bases: TGTGCCAGCAGGGGTACTAGCGGGCCTTTCTCCTACGAGCAGTACTTC.